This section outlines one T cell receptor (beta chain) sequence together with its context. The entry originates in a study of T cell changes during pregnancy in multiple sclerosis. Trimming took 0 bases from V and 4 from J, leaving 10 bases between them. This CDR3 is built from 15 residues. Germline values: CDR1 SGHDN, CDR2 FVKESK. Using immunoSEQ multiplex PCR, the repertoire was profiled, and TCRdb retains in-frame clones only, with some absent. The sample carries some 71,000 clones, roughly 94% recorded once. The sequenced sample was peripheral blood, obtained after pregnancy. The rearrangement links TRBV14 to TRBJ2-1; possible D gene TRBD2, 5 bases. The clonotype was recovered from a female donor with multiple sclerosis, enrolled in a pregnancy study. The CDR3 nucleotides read TGTGCCAGCAGCCAAGATGGCGGGTTGTACAATGAGCAGTTCTTC. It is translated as CASSQDGGLYNEQFF.